The text below deals with one T cell receptor beta chain. Its target antigen remains unknown. The input lacks base qualities; no much larger clone sits a single base away. The CDR3, cysteine through phenylalanine, is 12 amino acids long. Only CDR3 DNA is held: 36 bases, read in frame from base 1. CDR1 MNHNY and CDR2 SVGAGI are derived from the germline V gene (reference sequence). Here V drops 8 bases and J drops 8 bases, and the junction holds 3 bases not matched to any gene. This sample is part of a study of T cell responses to AZD1222 COVID-19 vaccine (dated by TCRdb to the early 2020s). The study in broad terms: AZD1222 recipients with second doses at about 4 weeks or about 12 weeks were pooled, because spike-specific TCR depth and breadth did not differ between schedules. A total of more than 230 trial participants underwent TCR sequencing, of whom roughly 210 had received two doses of AZD1222 and 26 had received two doses of the MenACWY control vaccine. Trial participants were enrolled by age into 18-55, 56-69 and 70-plus year subgroups, with approximately 150, 30 and 60 TCR-sequenced participants respectively.

The CDR3 regions of human TCRbeta chains were analyzed by immunosequencing. The paper's processing steps were these. TCRs in the repertoires were matched against a reference library of SARS-CoV-2-specific TCRs that had been generated with the MIRA antigen-specificity platform. Breadth was defined as the fraction of unique TCRs that were SARS-CoV-2-associated. Depth was defined as the fraction of total T cells that were SARS-CoV-2-associated. Using the MIRA data, each spike-specific TCR was mapped to the spike region that the TCR reacts to and placed in a CD4 or CD8 class. Log10-transformed breadth and depth values were compared by one-way ANOVA with Sidak's multiple comparisons tests. As stored in TCRdb, this immuneACCESS dataset retains in-frame rearrangements with V and J assigned. A fraction of the clones does not appear; measured against another copy, unresolved V genes explain less than half of the discrepancy, and the remainder lacks a known reason. V and J calls and clone size come straight from that table; D and trimming were deduced from the DNA. The sample contains more than 90,000 clones, approximately 90% of them found a single time. The top ten clones comprise 1.3% of the sample.

This specimen's time point label, per the study, means: baseline before first vaccination. The vaccinee samples were drawn from two UK trials, COV001 and COV002, one of which was a single-blind randomized controlled phase 2/3 trial testing AZD1222 (ChAdOx1 nCoV-19) in healthy adults. For TCRbeta chain sequencing, PBMC samples from trial participants were taken at day 0 and at day 28 after the second dose. General findings and caveats noted by the study authors: The 56-69-year group was small, and its depth increase did not reach significance, likely because of low power. Because no samples from the day 14 peak response were available, repertoires could be characterized only after the peak T cell response. After two AZD1222 doses, both the breadth and the depth of spike-specific TCRs were significantly higher than at day 0 and than in MenACWY recipients. The whole spike protein was spanned by vaccine-associated CD4 TCRs, and dominant responses were seen in regions 160-218 and 743-854. Participants were mostly white British, with more females than males. The authors suggested clonal diversity may have been underestimated. Only five to seven AZD1222 recipients were SARS-CoV-2 seropositive at baseline, limiting conclusions about previously exposed vaccinees. Reportedly, close to half of the unique spike-specific TCRs recognized epitopes lying outside the regions that are mutated in the B.1.351 and B.1.1.7 variants.

The sample in question was peripheral blood, obtained on day 0 of AZD1222 vaccination. The sequence links TRBV6-6 to TRBJ1-6; 7 central bases correspond to TRBD1. This TCR came from an adult in good health. The sequenced DNA is TGTGCCAGCGGAACAGGGGATTCACCCCTCCACTTT. Protein translation: CASGTGDSPLHF.